Each of the 5 T cell receptor beta chains below was sequenced from the same sample in a study of T cells after yellow fever vaccination. One entry per CDR3 protein results from TCRdb running MiXCR on the 5' RACE reads. Among 110,000 to 150,000 distinct CDR3 sequences, 5% to 7.5% were seen once, and the ten largest hold under 0.7%. The sample was CD4+ T cells sorted from PBMCs, taken 10 days after the yellow fever booster vaccination. These receptors were collected from a man aged 25-45 years who received the YFV17D yellow fever vaccine.

This clonotype was found many times. The rearrangement uses TRBV5-8 and TRBJ2-7; D is undetermined. Germline CDR1 reads SGHTS; CDR2 reads YDEGEE. Trimming left V 2 bases short and J 1 base short, with 13 bases between. This CDR3 comprises 15 residues. CDR3 DNA: TGTGCCAGCAGCTTTCGTCCGAGTTTATCCTACGAGCAGTACTTC. Protein sequence: CASSFRPSLSYEQYF.

This clonotype was seen ten or more times. This sequence joins TRBV5-1 and TRBJ1-1; possible D gene TRBD1, 6 bases. The germline V and J ends were trimmed by 0 bases and 6 bases, with 15 bases remaining between them. The germline gives CDR1 SGHRS, CDR2 YFSETQ. The CDR3 contains 15 residues. The CDR3 here is CASSLEGSGAPEAFF. As DNA, the CDR3 is TGCGCCAGCAGCTTGGAGGGCTCAGGGGCACCTGAAGCTTTCTTT.

The gene calls are TRBV20-1 and TRBJ2-1, with 10 positions matching TRBD2. The CDR3 is 15 residues long. Germline CDR1 DFQATT, CDR2 SNEGSKA (reference sequence). The J segment lost 5 bases and the V segment lost 6 bases, leaving 10 bases of the junction unmatched. CDR3 DNA: TGCAGTGCACCCCCGCCGAGCGGGAGGGACAATGAGCAGTTCTTC. Residues: CSAPPPSGRDNEQFF.

The table lists this clonotype with many counts. The J gene is TRBJ1-5, the V gene TRBV12-3 or TRBV12-4, with 12 bases matching TRBD1. CDR3 length equals 15 residues. V was clipped by 10 bases and J by 10 bases; unmatched bases: 14. The CDR3 coding sequence is TGTGCCACCCGCCGGGACAGGGGGCTTTACGAACCCCAGCATTTT. It encodes CATRRDRGLYEPQHF.

This clonotype was observed at least ten times. V and J are TRBV27 and TRBJ2-7; the match to TRBD2 covers 10 bases. In germline, CDR1 is MNHEY, CDR2 SMNVEV (reference sequence). This CDR3 has 13 residues. The J segment lost 4 bases and the V segment lost 7 bases, leaving 4 bases of the junction unmatched. Here the CDR3 reads CASKPSGSYEQYF. The CDR3 nucleotides read TGTGCCAGCAAGCCTAGCGGGAGTTACGAGCAGTACTTC.